This T cell receptor beta chain came from a study of T cell repertoires in cytomegalovirus infection. On the study more broadly: Both recently identified HLA-C-restricted and well-studied HLA-B-restricted CMV epitopes were used in the study. Signatures in public TCR beta sequences pointed to both CMV infection and matching HLA type. Study findings and constraints: Summed frequency of public TCR beta families distinguished CMV carriers with the relevant HLA. Within the response measured ex vivo, HLA-C-restricted CMV-specific TCR beta clonotypes were dominant.

TCRdb independently ran MiXCR on the reads; one entry per CDR3 protein. The sample includes hundreds of thousands of distinct CDR3 sequences, 30% to 35% of them seen just once. Concerning this clonotype itself: Its antigen is unidentified.

The CDR3 runs 14 residues. The germline V gene encodes CDR1 SGHVS and CDR2 FQNEAQ. The V end lost 4 bases, the J end lost 2 bases, and 10 bases lay between the germline ends. The TCR sequence derives from a human donor in good health (CMV status not recorded). Some clones in this sample may be carry-over from other donors' samples. V and J are TRBV7-8 and TRBJ2-3; D uncertain. This specimen consisted of cultured PBMCs, obtained from culture after CMV antigen stimulation. CDR3 sequence reads: CASSSGPTTDTQYF. CDR3 coding DNA: TGTGCCAGCAGCTCAGGCCCGACCACAGATACGCAGTATTTT.